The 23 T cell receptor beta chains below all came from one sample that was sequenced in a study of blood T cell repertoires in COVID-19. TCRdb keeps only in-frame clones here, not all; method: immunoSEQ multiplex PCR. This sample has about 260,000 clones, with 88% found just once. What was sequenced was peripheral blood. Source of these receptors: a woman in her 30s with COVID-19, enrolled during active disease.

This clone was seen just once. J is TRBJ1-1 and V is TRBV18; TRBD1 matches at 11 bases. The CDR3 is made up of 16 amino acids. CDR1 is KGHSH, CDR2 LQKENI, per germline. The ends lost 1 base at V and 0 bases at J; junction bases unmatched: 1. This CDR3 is CASSPRTGGMNTEAFF. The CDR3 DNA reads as TGTGCCAGCTCACCACGGACAGGGGGCATGAACACTGAAGCTTTCTTT.

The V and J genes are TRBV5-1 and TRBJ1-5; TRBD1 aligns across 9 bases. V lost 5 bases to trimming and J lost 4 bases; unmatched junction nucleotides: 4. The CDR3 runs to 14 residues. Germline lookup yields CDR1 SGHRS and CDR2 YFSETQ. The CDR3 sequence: CASSKGTGNQPQHF. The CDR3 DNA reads TGCGCCAGCAGTAAAGGGACAGGGAATCAGCCCCAGCATTTT.

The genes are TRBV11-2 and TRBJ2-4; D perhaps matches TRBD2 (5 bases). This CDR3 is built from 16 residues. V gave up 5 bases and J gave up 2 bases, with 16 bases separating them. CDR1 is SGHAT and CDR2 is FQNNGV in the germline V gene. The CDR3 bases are TGTGCCAGCAGCGCCCCTTCTGGCGGGTCCAAAAACATTCAGTACTTC. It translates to CASSAPSGGSKNIQYF. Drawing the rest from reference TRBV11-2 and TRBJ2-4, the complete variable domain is EAGVAQSPRYKIIEKRQSVAFWCNPISGHATLYWYQQILGQGPKLLIQFQNNGVVDDSQLPKDRFSAERLKGVDSTLKIQPAKLEDSAVYLCASSAPSGGSKNIQYFGAGTRLSVL.

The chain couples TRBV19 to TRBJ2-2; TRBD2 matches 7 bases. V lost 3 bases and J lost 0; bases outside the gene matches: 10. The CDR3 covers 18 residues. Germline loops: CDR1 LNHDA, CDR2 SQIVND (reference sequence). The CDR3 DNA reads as TGTGCCAGTAGTATTGAAGGGGAGGGCTCTTCGAACACCGGGGAGCTGTTTTTT. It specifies CASSIEGEGSSNTGELFF.

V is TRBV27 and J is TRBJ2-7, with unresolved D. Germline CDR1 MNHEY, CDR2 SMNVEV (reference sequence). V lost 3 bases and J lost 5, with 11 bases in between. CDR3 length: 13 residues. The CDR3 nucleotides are TGTGCCAGCAGTTTCTCCCTTGAGAACGAGCAGTACTTC. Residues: CASSFSLENEQYF.

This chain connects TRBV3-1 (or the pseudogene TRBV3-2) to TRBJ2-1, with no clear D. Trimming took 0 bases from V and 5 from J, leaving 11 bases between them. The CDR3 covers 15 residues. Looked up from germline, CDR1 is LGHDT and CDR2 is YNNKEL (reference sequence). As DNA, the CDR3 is TGTGCCAGCAGCCAAGATCCCCTTACTAACAATGAGCAGTTCTTC. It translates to CASSQDPLTNNEQFF.

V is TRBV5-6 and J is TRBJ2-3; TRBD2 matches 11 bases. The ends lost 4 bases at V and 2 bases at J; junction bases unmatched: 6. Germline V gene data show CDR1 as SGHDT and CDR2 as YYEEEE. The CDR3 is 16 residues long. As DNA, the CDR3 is TGTGCCAGCAGCCCTGGGACTAGCGGCTCCACAGATACGCAGTATTTT. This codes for CASSPGTSGSTDTQYF. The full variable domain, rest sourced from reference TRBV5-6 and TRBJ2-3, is DAGVTQSPTHLIKTRGQQVTLRCSPKSGHDTVSWYQQALGQGPQFIFQYYEEEERQRGNFPDRFSGHQFPNYSSELNVNALLLGDSALYLCASSPGTSGSTDTQYFGPGTRLTVL.

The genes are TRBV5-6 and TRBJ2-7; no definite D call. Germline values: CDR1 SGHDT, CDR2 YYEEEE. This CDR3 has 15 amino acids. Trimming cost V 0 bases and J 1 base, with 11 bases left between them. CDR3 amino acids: CASSLVGQESYEQYF. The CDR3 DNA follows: TGTGCCAGCAGCTTGGTGGGCCAAGAGTCCTACGAGCAGTACTTC.

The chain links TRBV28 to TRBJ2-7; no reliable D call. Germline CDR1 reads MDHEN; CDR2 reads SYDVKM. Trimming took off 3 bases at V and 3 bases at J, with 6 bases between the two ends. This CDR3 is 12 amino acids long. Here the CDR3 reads CASSFPGYEQYF. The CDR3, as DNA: TGTGCCAGCAGTTTCCCCGGCTACGAGCAGTACTTC.

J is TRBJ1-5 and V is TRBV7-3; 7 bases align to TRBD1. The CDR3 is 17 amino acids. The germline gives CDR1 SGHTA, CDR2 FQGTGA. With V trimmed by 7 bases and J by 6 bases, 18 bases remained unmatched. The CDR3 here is CASTLYRGKVRGQPQHF. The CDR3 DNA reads TGTGCCAGCACCCTTTACAGGGGTAAGGTTAGGGGTCAGCCCCAGCATTTT.

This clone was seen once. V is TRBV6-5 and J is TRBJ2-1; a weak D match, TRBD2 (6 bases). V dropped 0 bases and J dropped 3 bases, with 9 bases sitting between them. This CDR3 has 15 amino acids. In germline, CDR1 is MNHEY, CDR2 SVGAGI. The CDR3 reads CASSYSERVYNEQFF. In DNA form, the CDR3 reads TGTGCCAGCAGTTACTCTGAGCGGGTCTACAATGAGCAGTTCTTC.

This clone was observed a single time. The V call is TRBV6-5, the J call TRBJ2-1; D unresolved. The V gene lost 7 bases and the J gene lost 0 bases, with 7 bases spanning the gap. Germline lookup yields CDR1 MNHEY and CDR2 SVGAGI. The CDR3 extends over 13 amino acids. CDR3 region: CASKVSSYNEQFF. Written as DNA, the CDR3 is TGTGCCAGCAAAGTGAGCTCCTACAATGAGCAGTTCTTC.

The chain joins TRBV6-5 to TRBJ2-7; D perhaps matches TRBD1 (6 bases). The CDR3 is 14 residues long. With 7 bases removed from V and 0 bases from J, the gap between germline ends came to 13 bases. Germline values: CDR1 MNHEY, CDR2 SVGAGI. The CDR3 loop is CASTDRTRSYEQYF. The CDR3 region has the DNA TGTGCCAGCACCGACAGGACGCGCTCCTACGAGCAGTACTTC.

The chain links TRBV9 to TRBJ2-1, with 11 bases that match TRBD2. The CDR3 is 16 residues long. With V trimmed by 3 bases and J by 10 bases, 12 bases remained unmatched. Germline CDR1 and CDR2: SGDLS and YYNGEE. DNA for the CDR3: TGTGCCAGCAGCGAAATCGAGGTAGCGGGAGGGCAAGAGCAGTTCTTC. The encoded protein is CASSEIEVAGGQEQFF.

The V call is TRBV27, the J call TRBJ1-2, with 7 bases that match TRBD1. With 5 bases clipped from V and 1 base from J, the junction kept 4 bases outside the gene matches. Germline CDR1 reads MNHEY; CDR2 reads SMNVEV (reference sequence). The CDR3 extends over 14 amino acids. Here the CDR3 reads CASSMGQINYGYTF. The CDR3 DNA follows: TGTGCCAGCAGTATGGGACAGATTAACTATGGCTACACCTTC.

The CDR3 sequence: CASSIRSPYEQYF. The CDR3 DNA is TGTGCCAGCAGCATCCGGTCCCCCTACGAGCAGTACTTC. The V and J genes are TRBV6-6 and TRBJ2-7; no clear D. Germline loops: CDR1 MNHNY, CDR2 SVGAGI (reference sequence). Trimming took off 6 bases at V and 2 bases at J, with 11 bases between the two ends. There are 13 residues in the CDR3.

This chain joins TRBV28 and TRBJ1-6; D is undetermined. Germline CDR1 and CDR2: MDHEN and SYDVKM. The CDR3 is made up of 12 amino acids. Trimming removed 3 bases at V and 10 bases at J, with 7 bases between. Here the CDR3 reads CASSLTSSPLHF. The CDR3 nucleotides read TGTGCCAGCAGTTTGACATCCTCACCCCTCCACTTT.

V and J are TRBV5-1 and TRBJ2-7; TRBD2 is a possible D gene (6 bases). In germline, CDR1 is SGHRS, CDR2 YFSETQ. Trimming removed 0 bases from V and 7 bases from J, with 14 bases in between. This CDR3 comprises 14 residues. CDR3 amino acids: CASSLDPSASEQYF. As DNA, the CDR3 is TGCGCCAGCAGCTTGGACCCTAGCGCGAGTGAGCAGTACTTC.

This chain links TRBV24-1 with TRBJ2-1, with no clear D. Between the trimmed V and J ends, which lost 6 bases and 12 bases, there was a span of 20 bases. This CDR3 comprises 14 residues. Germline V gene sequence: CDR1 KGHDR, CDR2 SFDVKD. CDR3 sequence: CATSQTINLPRQFF. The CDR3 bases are TGTGCCACCAGTCAAACGATTAACTTACCTAGGCAGTTCTTC.

CDR3 in DNA: TGTGCCAGCAGTCGGACCGGGACAAGTTCTAACTATGGCTACACCTTC. It translates to CASSRTGTSSNYGYTF. J is TRBJ1-2 and V is TRBV5-4; TRBD1 is a possible D gene (6 bases). The germline CDR1 and CDR2 sequences are SGHNT and YYREEE (reference sequence). The CDR3 is made up of 16 amino acids. The V end lost 5 bases, the J end lost 0 bases, and 17 bases lay between the germline ends.

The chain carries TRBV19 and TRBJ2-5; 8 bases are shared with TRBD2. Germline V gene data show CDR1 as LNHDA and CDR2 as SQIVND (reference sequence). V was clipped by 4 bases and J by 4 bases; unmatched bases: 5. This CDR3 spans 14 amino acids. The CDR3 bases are TGTGCCAGTAGTAGCGGGGGGCGCGTAGAGACCCAGTACTTC. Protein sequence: CASSSGGRVETQYF.

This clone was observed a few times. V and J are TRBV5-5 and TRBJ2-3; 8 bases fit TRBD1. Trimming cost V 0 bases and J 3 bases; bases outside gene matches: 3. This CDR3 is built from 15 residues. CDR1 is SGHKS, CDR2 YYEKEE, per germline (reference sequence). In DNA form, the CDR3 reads TGTGCCAGCAGCTTGGTTCAGGGGGCTACAGATACGCAGTATTTT. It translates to CASSLVQGATDTQYF.

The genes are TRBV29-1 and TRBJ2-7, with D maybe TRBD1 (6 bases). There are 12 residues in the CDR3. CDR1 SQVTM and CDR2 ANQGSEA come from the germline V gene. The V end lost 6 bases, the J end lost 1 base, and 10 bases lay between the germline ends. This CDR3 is CSVETGSYEQYF. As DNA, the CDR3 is TGCAGCGTGGAAACAGGGTCCTACGAGCAGTACTTC.